A selection of T cell receptor beta chains follows, all from one sample in a study of pediatric ulcerative colitis. Sequencing was performed with immunoSEQ multiplex PCR; in TCRdb, only in-frame clones are kept and a portion is missing. The table shows 9,000 to 10,000 clones, with 80% to 90% occurring only once. The sample was blood. The receptors come from a girl between 10 and 17 years old with moderate ulcerative colitis. The CDR3 runs from the conserved cysteine through the conserved F or W. The D gene is left open where the match is weak. The size field is filled for only some rows; it gives once, few, many or a size class.

CDR3 protein,CDR3 DNA,V gene,clone size,J gene,D gene
CASSGWGHLLGYTF,TGTGCCAGCAGCGGGTGGGGACACCTCTTGGGCTACACCTTC,TRBV5-6,NA,TRBJ1-2,NA
CASSLEGLAGTFF,TGCGCCAGCAGCTTGGAGGGACTAGCGGGAACGTTCTTC,TRBV5-1,NA,TRBJ2-1,TRBD2
CASSSGQVAYNEQFF,TGTGCCAGCAGCTCCGGACAGGTGGCCTACAATGAGCAGTTCTTC,TRBV11-3,NA,TRBJ2-1,TRBD1
CASSLRDRVTGELFF,TGCGCCAGCAGCCTCCGGGACAGGGTCACCGGGGAGCTGTTTTTT,TRBV4-1,NA,TRBJ2-2,TRBD1
CASSAPVEGPTYNEQFF,TGTGCCAGCAGCGCCCCCGTCGAAGGGCCTACCTACAATGAGCAGTTCTTC,TRBV9,NA,TRBJ2-1,NA
CASSASGRSDEQYF,TGCGCCAGCAGCGCTAGCGGGAGATCGGACGAGCAGTACTTC,TRBV5-1,NA,TRBJ2-7,TRBD2
CASRITDTQYF,TGTGCCAGCAGAATAACAGATACGCAGTATTTT,TRBV7-9,NA,TRBJ2-3,NA
CASSPVGTPLQSSGNTIYF,TGCGCCAGCAGCCCCGTCGGGACGCCACTACAGAGCTCGGGAAACACCATATATTTT,TRBV5-1,NA,TRBJ1-3,NA
CASSPPMQRAHGGYTF,TGTGCCAGCAGCCCCCCAATGCAGAGGGCTCATGGTGGCTACACCTTC,TRBV7-9,NA,TRBJ1-2,NA
CASGDSTLAYNEQFF,TGTGCCAGCGGGGATTCTACCCTGGCGTACAATGAGCAGTTCTTC,TRBV27,few,TRBJ2-1,NA
CASSLGQGGPVEQYF,TGTGCCAGCAGCTTGGGACAGGGGGGCCCAGTCGAGCAGTACTTC,TRBV6-5,NA,TRBJ2-7,TRBD1
CASSQDRGVFGKNIQYF,TGCGCCAGCAGCCAAGACAGGGGGGTTTTTGGCAAAAACATTCAGTACTTC,TRBV4-1,NA,TRBJ2-4,NA
CASSKRFREGELEGYTF,TGTGCCAGCAGCAAAAGGTTCAGGGAGGGTGAGTTAGAGGGCTACACCTTC,TRBV21-1,once,TRBJ1-2,NA
CASSLGGTYSYEQYF,TGCGCCAGCAGCTTGGGGGGGACTTATAGCTACGAGCAGTACTTC,TRBV5-1,NA,TRBJ2-7,NA
CASSGANTGELFF,TGTGCCAGCAGCGGGGCGAACACCGGGGAGCTGTTTTTT,TRBV27,NA,TRBJ2-2,NA
CASSVAGNEASYNEQFF,TGTGCCAGCAGCGTAGCTGGTAATGAGGCTTCCTACAATGAGCAGTTCTTC,TRBV9,NA,TRBJ2-1,NA
CSVGGQGGTEAFF,TGCAGCGTTGGGGGACAGGGAGGAACTGAAGCTTTCTTT,TRBV29-1,NA,TRBJ1-1,TRBD1
CASSSGSGSPLHF,TGTGCCAGCAGCTCGGGGTCGGGTTCACCCCTCCACTTT,TRBV11-1,NA,TRBJ1-6,NA
CASSISAGIYEQYF,TGTGCCAGTAGTATATCAGCGGGGATCTACGAGCAGTACTTC,TRBV19,NA,TRBJ2-7,TRBD2
CASSQDWGGQEVGGYTF,TGCGCCAGCAGCCAAGATTGGGGCGGACAGGAAGTAGGTGGCTACACCTTC,TRBV4-1,NA,TRBJ1-2,TRBD1
CASSLWVAETGELFF,TGTGCCAGCAGCTTATGGGTAGCGGAAACCGGGGAGCTGTTTTTT,TRBV7-9,once,TRBJ2-2,NA
CASSFTQGANTGELFF,TGTGCCAGCAGCTTCACCCAGGGGGCGAACACCGGGGAGCTGTTTTTT,TRBV11-1,NA,TRBJ2-2,TRBD1
CASSTRQAVEAFF,TGTGCCAGCAGCACCCGACAGGCGGTTGAAGCTTTCTTT,TRBV11-1,NA,TRBJ1-1,NA
CAFGGRRADTQYF,TGTGCCTTCGGGGGGCGGCGCGCAGATACGCAGTATTTT,TRBV28,NA,TRBJ2-3,NA
CASSPKGLAGADTQYF,TGTGCCAGCAGCCCCAAGGGACTAGCGGGAGCAGATACGCAGTATTTT,TRBV6-4,NA,TRBJ2-3,TRBD2